This TCR beta chain was documented in a study of metastatic and nonmetastatic thyroid tumors. All patients were untreated before thyroid surgery. The sample holds many counts of this clone. In the original analysis: To classify distant metastasis in papillary thyroid cancer, a model was built from CDR3 differences across clinicopathological groups. TCRdb redid the clone calls on the PCR reads using MiXCR. The V and J calls here are based on TCRdb, not the publication. The sample includes over 70,000 clones, roughly 18% of them seen just once. What was sequenced was blood. The TCR sequence derives from a female donor with papillary thyroid cancer or a benign thyroid nodule (not recorded which). Some clones in this sample may be carry-over from other donors' samples.

The CDR3 reads CASSLVPGELFF. The CDR3 DNA is TGTGCCAGCAGCTTAGTTCCCGGGGAGCTGTTTTTT. V usage is TRBV7-3 and J usage is TRBJ2-2; D is ambiguous. Germline V gives CDR1 SGHTA, CDR2 FQGTGA. The CDR3 sequence is 12 residues long. The V gene lost 2 bases and the J gene lost 6 bases, with 4 bases spanning the gap.